These T cell receptor beta chains were read from a single sample in a study of T cells in Graves' hyperthyroidism and ophthalmopathy. TCRdb independently ran MiXCR on the multiplex PCR reads; one entry per CDR3 protein. The table includes about 360,000 distinct CDR3 sequences, approximately 12% detected once. Sequencing was performed on blood. The receptors originated from a man under 40 with Graves' hyperthyroidism that later progressed to Graves' ophthalmopathy. The conserved cysteine and the conserved F or W are not part of the CDR3 here.

V	J	CDR3
TRBV9	TRBJ2-3	ASSVSGTGEADTQY
TRBV9	TRBJ1-6	ASSVGDGPVH
TRBV29-1	TRBJ2-1	SSEISSYNEQF
TRBV10-2	TRBJ1-4	ASSDGPTNEKLF
TRBV6-1	TRBJ1-5	ASSIRGLGQPQH
TRBV7-9	TRBJ1-1	ASSWGGRAEAF
TRBV9	TRBJ2-3	ASSVEPGEGDTQY
TRBV5-1	TRBJ2-3	ASSLGQPDTQY
TRBV2	TRBJ1-1	ASGLGTEAF
TRBV19	TRBJ2-2	ASSISRVHTGELF
TRBV28	TRBJ1-2	ASSPGTGGRGYT
TRBV6-1	TRBJ1-2	ASTGSLDYGYT
TRBV4-2	TRBJ2-3	ASSQGAELTDTQY
TRBV2	TRBJ2-7	ASSEARSYEQY
TRBV5-5	TRBJ2-3	ASSYLAAGDADTQY
TRBV20-1	TRBJ1-1	SASGGTNTEAF
TRBV20-1	TRBJ1-5	SPQGQH
TRBV3-1	TRBJ1-5	ASSQRTVTEPQH
TRBV19	TRBJ1-5	ASSAPDRDKPQH
TRBV28	TRBJ2-7	ASSQGASEQY
TRBV18	TRBJ2-2	ASSPSASADTGELF
TRBV11-2	TRBJ2-7	ASSLRAQTYEQY
TRBV30	TRBJ1-2	AWTQGTYGYT
TRBV20-1	TRBJ2-1	SATSGGTYNEQF
TRBV7-8	TRBJ2-1	ASSLDLLSGRQWDEQF
TRBV4-1	TRBJ2-7	ASSYRPGPYEQY
TRBV13	TRBJ2-3	ASSLSMDTLTDTQY
TRBV11-2	TRBJ2-1	ASTDFRGWGNEQF
TRBV4-2	TRBJ2-2	ASSTGTGSNTGELF
TRBV4-2	TRBJ2-2	ASSHPGTGVTGELF
TRBV30	TRBJ1-6	AWSGTGGSPLH
TRBV6-1	TRBJ1-1	ASSRSPGNTEAF
TRBV19	TRBJ2-7	ASSIGGEQY
TRBV4-1	TRBJ1-4	ASSRPGRLNEKLF
TRBV12-3/TRBV12-4	TRBJ2-3	ASSLVGGAADTQY
TRBV6-1	TRBJ1-1	ASRGQARNTEAF
TRBV20-1	TRBJ2-3	SASAIGSTDTQY
TRBV6-1	TRBJ2-1	ASSWTSGQGYNEQF
TRBV2	TRBJ2-2	ASWRGLAGELF
TRBV4-2	TRBJ1-2	ASSQVGQALRGYT
TRBV6-1	TRBJ1-4	ASSLQVYSEKLF
TRBV9	TRBJ2-3	ASSPLSSGGPGDAQY
TRBV28	TRBJ2-3	ASSPYRGDLDTQY
TRBV10-2	TRBJ2-3	ASSESRSRSYTDTQY
TRBV10-2	TRBJ2-3	ASSVAGDTDTQY
TRBV11-3	TRBJ1-2	ASSSTGGIYGYT
TRBV4-1	TRBJ2-6	ASTSRDGANVLT
TRBV4-2	TRBJ2-2	ASSRSGTSGGRNTGELF
TRBV28	TRBJ2-2	ASRLMVEGTGELF
TRBV7-2	TRBJ1-2	ASSPKWTAPYGYT
TRBV10-3	TRBJ2-1	AISSGTAFYNEQF
TRBV11-2	TRBJ1-2	ASSLEAGDQGYT
TRBV12-3/TRBV12-4	TRBJ2-1	ASSLGLAGGSEQF
TRBV19	TRBJ2-1	ASSAGSDNEQF
TRBV11-3	TRBJ2-2	ASSLAGGGELF
TRBV9	TRBJ1-5	ASGTDNQPQH
TRBV4-1	TRBJ2-7	ASSETTGAYEQY
TRBV12-3/TRBV12-4	TRBJ2-2	ASRGLGATGELF
TRBV5-1	TRBJ2-2	ASSLSPTGELF